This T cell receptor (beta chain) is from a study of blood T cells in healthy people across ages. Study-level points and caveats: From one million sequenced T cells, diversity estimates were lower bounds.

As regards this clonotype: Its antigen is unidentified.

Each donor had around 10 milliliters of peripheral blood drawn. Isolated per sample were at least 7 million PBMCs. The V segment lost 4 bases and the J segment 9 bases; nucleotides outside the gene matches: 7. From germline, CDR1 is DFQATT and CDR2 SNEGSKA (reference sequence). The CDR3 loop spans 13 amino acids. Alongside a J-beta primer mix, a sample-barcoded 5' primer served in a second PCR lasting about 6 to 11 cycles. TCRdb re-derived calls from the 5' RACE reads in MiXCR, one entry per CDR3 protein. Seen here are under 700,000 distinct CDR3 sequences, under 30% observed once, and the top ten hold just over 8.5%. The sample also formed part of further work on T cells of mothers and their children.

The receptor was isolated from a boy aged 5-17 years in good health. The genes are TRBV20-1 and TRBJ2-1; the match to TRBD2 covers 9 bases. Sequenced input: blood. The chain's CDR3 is CSATGGRATEQFF. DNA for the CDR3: TGCAGTGCTACGGGCGGGAGGGCCACTGAGCAGTTCTTC.